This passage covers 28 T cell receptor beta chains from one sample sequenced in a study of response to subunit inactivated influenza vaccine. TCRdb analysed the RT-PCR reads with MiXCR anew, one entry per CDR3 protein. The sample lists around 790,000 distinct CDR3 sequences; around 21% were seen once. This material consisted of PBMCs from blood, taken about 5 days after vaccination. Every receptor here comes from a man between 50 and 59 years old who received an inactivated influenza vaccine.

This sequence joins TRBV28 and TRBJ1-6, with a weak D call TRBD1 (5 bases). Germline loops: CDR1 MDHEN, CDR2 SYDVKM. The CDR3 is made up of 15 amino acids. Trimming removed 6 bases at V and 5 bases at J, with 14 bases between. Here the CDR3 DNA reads TGTGCCAGCAGGAGAGGGACGGAAAATAATTCACCCCTCCACTTT. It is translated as CASRRGTENNSPLHF.

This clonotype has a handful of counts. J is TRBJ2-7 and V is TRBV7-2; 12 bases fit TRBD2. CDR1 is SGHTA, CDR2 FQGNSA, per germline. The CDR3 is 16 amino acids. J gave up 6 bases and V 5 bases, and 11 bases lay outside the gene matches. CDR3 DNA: TGTGCCAGCAGCCGTGTGGGGCTAGCGGGAGGGCGCGAGCAGTACTTC. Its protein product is CASSRVGLAGGREQYF.

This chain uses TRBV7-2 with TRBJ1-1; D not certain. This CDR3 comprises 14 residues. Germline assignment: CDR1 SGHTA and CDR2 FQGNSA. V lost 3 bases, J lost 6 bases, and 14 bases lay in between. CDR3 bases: TGTGCCAGCAGCTTTTTCGGAGCGGGTCCTGAAGCTTTCTTT. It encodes CASSFFGAGPEAFF.

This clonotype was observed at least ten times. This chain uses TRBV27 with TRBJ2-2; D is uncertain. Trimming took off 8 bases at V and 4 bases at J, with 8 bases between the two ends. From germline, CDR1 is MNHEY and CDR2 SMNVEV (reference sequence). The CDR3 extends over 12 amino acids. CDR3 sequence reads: CASSSFTGELFF. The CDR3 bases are TGTGCCAGCTCATCGTTCACCGGGGAGCTGTTTTTT.

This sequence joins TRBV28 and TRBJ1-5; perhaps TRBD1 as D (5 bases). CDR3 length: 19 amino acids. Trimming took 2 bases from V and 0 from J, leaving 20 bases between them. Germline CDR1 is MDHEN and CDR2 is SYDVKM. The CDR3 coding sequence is TGTGCCAGCAGTTTAGGGGGACTTATCCGATCATATAGCAATCAGCCCCAGCATTTT. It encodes CASSLGGLIRSYSNQPQHF.

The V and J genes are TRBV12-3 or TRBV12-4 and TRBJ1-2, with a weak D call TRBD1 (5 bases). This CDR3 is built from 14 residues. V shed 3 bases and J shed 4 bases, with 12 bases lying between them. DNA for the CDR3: TGTGCCAGCAGTTTGGCAGGGATAATCTATGGCTACACCTTC. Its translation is CASSLAGIIYGYTF.

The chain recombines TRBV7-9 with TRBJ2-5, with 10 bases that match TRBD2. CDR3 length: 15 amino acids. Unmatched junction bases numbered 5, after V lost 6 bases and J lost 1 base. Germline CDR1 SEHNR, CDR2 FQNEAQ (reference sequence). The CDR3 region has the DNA TGTGCCAGCAGGCCGATAGCGGGGGGCCAAGAGACCCAGTACTTC. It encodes CASRPIAGGQETQYF.

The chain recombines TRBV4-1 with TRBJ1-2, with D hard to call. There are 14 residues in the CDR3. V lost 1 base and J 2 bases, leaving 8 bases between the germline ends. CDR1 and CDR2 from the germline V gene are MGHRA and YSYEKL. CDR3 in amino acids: CASSQGSGNYGYTF. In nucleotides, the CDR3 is TGCGCCAGCAGCCAAGGTTCGGGAAACTATGGCTACACCTTC.

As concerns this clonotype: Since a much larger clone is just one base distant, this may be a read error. CDR3 sequence (DNA): TGCAGCGTTGGGACAGGGGGGTCCGGGGAGCTGTATTTT. Translating it yields CSVGTGGSGELYF. The chain joins TRBV29-1 to TRBJ2-2; TRBD1 matches at 10 bases. The germline CDR1 and CDR2 sequences are SQVTM and ANQGSEA. CDR3 length: 13 amino acids.

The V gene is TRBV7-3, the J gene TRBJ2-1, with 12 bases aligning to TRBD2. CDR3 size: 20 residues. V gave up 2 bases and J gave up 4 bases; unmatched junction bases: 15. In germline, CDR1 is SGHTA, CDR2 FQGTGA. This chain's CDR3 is CASSLWAGKSLAGGYNEQFF. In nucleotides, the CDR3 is TGTGCCAGCAGCTTATGGGCAGGGAAGAGCCTAGCGGGAGGGTACAATGAGCAGTTCTTC. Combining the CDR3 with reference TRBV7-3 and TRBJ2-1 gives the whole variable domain GAGVSQTPSNKVTEKGKYVELRCDPISGHTALYWYRQSLGQGPEFLIYFQGTGAADDSGLPNDRFFAVRPEGSVSTLKIQRTERGDSAVYLCASSLWAGKSLAGGYNEQFFGPGTRLTVL.

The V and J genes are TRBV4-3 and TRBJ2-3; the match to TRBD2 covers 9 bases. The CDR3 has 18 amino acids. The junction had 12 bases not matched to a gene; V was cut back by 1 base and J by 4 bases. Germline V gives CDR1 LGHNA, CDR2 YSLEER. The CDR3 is CASSQGGGGAVSADTQYF. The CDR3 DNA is TGCGCCAGCAGCCAAGGAGGCGGGGGGGCCGTATCAGCAGATACGCAGTATTTT.

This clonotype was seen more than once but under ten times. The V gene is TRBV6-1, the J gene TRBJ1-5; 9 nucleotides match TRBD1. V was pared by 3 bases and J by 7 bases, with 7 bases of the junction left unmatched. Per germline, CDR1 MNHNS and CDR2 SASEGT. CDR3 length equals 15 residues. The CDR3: CASSEGTGIGQPQHF. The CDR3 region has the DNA TGTGCCAGCAGTGAGGGGACAGGGATCGGGCAGCCCCAGCATTTT.

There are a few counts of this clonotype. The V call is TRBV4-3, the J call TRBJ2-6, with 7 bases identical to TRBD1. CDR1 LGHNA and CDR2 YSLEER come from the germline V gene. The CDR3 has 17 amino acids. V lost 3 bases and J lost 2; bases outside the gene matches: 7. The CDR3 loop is CASSQDFGTAGANVLTF. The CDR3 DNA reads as TGCGCCAGCAGCCAGGACTTTGGGACAGCTGGGGCCAACGTCCTGACTTTC.

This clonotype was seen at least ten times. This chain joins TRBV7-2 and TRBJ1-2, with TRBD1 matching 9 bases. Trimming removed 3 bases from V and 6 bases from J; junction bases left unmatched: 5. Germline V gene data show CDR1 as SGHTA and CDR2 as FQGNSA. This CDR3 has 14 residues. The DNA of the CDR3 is TGTGCCAGCAGCTTCATAACAGGGGGCAATGGCTACACCTTC. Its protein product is CASSFITGGNGYTF.

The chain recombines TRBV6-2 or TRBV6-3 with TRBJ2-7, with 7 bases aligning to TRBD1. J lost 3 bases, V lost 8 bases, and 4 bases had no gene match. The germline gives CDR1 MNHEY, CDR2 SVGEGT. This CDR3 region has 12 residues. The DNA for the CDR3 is TGTGCCAGCGGGGACAGTGGCTACGAGCAGTACTTC. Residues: CASGDSGYEQYF.

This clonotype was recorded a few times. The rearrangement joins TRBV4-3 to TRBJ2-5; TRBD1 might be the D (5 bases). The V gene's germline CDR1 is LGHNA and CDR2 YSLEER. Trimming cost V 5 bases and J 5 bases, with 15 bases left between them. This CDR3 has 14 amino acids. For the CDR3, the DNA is TGCGCCAGCAGCTTTCACCCCAAGGGGGAGACCCAGTACTTC. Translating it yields CASSFHPKGETQYF.

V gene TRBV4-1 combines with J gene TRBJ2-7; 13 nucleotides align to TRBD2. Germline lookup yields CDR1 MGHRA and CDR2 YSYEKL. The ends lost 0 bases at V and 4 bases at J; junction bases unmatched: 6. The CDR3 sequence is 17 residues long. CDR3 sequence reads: CASSQDLLAGGPYEQYF. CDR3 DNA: TGCGCCAGCAGCCAAGACCTACTAGCGGGAGGGCCGTACGAGCAGTACTTC.

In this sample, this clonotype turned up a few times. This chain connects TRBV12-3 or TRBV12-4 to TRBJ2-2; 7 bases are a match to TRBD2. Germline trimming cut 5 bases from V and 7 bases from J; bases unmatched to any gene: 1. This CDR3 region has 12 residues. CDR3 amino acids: CASSRTSGELFF. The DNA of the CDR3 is TGTGCCAGCAGTCGGACTAGCGGGGAGCTGTTTTTT.

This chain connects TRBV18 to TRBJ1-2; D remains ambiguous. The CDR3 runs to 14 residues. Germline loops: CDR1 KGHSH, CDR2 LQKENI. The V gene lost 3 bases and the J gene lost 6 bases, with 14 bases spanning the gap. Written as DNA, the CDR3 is TGTGCCAGCTCACCTACGAGGAGGGAAGATGGCTACACCTTC. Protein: CASSPTRREDGYTF.

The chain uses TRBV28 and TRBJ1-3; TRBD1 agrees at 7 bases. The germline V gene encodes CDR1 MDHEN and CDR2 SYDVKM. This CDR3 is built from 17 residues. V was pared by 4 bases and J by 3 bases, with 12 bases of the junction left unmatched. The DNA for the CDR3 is TGTGCCAGCAGTTATTACCCAACGACAGGGATTGGAAACACCATATATTTT. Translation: CASSYYPTTGIGNTIYF.

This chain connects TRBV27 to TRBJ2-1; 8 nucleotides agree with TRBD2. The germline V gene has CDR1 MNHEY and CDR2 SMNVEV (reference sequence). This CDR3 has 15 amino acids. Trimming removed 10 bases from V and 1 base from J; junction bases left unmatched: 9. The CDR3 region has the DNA TGTGCCACCGCAAGCGGGAGAGGGTCCTACAATGAGCAGTTCTTC. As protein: CATASGRGSYNEQFF.

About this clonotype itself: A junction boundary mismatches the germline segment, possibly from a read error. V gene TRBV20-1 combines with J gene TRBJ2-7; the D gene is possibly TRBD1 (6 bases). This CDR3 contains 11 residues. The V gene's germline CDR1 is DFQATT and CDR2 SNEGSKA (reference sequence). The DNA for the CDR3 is TGCAGTGCTTTCCAAGACAGGCGCCCAAACTTC. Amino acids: CSAFQDRRPNF.

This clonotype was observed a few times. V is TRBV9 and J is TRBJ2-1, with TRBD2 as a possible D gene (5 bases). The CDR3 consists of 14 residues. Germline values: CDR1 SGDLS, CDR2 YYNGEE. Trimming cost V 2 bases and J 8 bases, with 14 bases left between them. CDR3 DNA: TGTGCCAGCAGCGTCATGGCTCTGAGGGATGAGCAGTTCTTC. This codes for CASSVMALRDEQFF. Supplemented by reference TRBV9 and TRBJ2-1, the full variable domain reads DSGVTQTPKHLITATGQRVTLRCSPRSGDLSVYWYQQSLDQGLQFLIQYYNGEERAKGNILERFSAQQFPDLHSELNLSSLELGDSALYFCASSVMALRDEQFFGPGTRLTVL.

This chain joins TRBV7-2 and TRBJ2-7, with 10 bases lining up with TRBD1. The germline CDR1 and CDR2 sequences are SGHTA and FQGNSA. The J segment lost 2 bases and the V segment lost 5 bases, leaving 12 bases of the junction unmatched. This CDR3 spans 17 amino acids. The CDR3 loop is CASSLISPGQGAYEQYF. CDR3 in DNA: TGTGCCAGCAGCCTAATATCCCCTGGACAGGGGGCCTACGAGCAGTACTTC.

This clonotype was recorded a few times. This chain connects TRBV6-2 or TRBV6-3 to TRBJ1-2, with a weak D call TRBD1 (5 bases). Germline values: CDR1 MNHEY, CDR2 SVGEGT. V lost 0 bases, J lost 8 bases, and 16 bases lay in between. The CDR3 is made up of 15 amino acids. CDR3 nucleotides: TGTGCCAGCAGTTACTCGCGACAGCAAACGGGGGGCTACACCTTC. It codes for CASSYSRQQTGGYTF.

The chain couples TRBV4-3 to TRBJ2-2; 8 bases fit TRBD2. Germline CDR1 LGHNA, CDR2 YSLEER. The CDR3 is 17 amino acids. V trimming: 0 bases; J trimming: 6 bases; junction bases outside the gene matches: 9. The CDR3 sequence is CASSQDGGGRSAGELFF. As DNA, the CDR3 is TGCGCCAGCAGCCAAGATGGGGGCGGGAGGTCGGCCGGGGAGCTGTTTTTT.

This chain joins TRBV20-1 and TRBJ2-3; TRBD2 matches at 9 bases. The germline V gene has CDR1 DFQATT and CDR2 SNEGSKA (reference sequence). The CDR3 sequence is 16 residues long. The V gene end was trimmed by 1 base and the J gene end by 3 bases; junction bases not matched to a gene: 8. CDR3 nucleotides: TGCAGTGCTAGAGCCTTAGCGGGAGTAGGTACAGATACGCAGTATTTT. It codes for CSARALAGVGTDTQYF.

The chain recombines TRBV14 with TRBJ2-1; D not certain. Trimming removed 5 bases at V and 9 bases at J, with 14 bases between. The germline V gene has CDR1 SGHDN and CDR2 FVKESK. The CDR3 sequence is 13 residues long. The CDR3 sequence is CASSTNFPAEQFF. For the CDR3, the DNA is TGTGCCAGCAGCACGAATTTCCCGGCTGAGCAGTTCTTC.